The sequence of this T cell receptor (beta chain) was determined in a study of T cell responses to AZD1222 COVID-19 vaccine. The study pooled second doses at about 4 or about 12 weeks. Germline values: CDR1 MGHRA, CDR2 YSYEKL. This CDR3 comprises 14 residues. The V gene lost 0 bases and the J gene lost 4 bases, with 9 bases spanning the gap. General study points: Close to half of all spike-specific TCRs reportedly target regions of the variants that are unmutated. The study identified only a handful of AZD1222 recipients as seropositive at baseline. Vaccine-related CD4 TCRs covered spike, predominating at 160-218 and 743-854.

Profiled with immunoSEQ multiplex PCR; TCRdb holds only in-frame clones, not every one. Of 120,000 to 150,000 clones listed, approximately 86% are singletons. Of note for this clone: Its matching antigen is unknown.

The clonotype comes from an adult who received the AZD1222 COVID-19 vaccine. Sequenced here: peripheral blood, sampled 28 days after the second AZD1222 dose. V gene TRBV4-1 combines with J gene TRBJ1-1; D not resolved. CDR3 residues: CASSQDGVPTEAFF. The CDR3 nucleotides are TGCGCCAGCAGCCAAGATGGGGTCCCCACTGAAGCTTTCTTT.